The 32 T cell receptor beta chains below come from one sample, sequenced in a study of blood T cells in healthy people across ages. Using a J-beta primer mix together with a sample-barcoded 5' primer, a second PCR was run for about 6 to 11 cycles. MiXCR, run by TCRdb on the 5' RACE reads, gives a single entry per CDR3 protein. This sample has some 560,000 distinct CDR3 sequences, with about 28% found just once. This sample was also put to use in a study of T cells of mothers and their children.

Specimen: blood. The receptors shown here come from a boy under 10 years old in good health.

This clonotype turned up a few times. This chain connects TRBV12-3 or TRBV12-4 to TRBJ2-5; the D gene is possibly TRBD1 (5 bases). The V end lost 6 bases, the J end lost 4 bases, and 15 bases lay between the germline ends. The CDR3 is 14 residues long. The CDR3 coding sequence is TGTGCCAGCAGCCCCGTGGGGCATCGAGAGACCCAGTACTTC. Translation: CASSPVGHRETQYF.

The chain couples TRBV3-1 to TRBJ1-1; the D is unclear. This CDR3 comprises 14 residues. Germline-derived CDR1 and CDR2 are LGHDT and YNNKEL (reference sequence). The germline V and J ends were trimmed by 3 bases and 1 base, with 9 bases remaining between them. The DNA for the CDR3 is TGTGCCAGCAGCCAGGGAGGTCGGAACACTGAAGCTTTCTTT. It is translated as CASSQGGRNTEAFF.

The table lists this clonotype with a few counts. Germline is not matched at one junction end, which may reflect a read error. This rearrangement joins TRBV29-1 to TRBJ2-2, with TRBD2 matching over 9 bases. The CDR3 has 15 residues. Germline V gives CDR1 SQVTM, CDR2 ANQGSEA. The CDR3 region has the DNA TGCAGCGTTGTTTCGCGGGGGGGGAACGCCGGGGAGCTGTTTTTT. Translation: CSVVSRGGNAGELFF.

J is TRBJ2-3 and V is TRBV20-1; TRBD2 aligns across 7 bases. CDR1 is DFQATT and CDR2 is SNEGSKA in the germline V gene (reference sequence). CDR3 size: 14 residues. V dropped 4 bases and J dropped 4; count of bases not matched to a gene: 8. This CDR3 is CSAKSGERADTQYF. CDR3 bases: TGCAGTGCTAAGAGCGGGGAGAGGGCAGATACGCAGTATTTT.

This clonotype was found a few times. The chain is built from TRBV30 and TRBJ2-7; D gene uncertain. The V gene's germline CDR1 is GTSNPN and CDR2 SVGIG (reference sequence). The CDR3 has 11 amino acids. V was cut by 3 bases and J by 4 bases, with 7 bases left in between. The DNA for the CDR3 is TGTGCCTGGAGCGCCGGTTACGAGCAGTACTTC. This gives the protein CAWSAGYEQYF.

Concerning this clonotype: The junction shows a germline mismatch at one end, possibly a read error. V usage is TRBV6-2 or TRBV6-3 and J usage is TRBJ1-2; D not resolved. The CDR3 length is 14 residues. Germline V gene sequence: CDR1 MNHEY, CDR2 SVGEGT. Here the CDR3 reads CASSYGEENYGHTF. For the CDR3, the DNA is TGTGCCAGCAGTTACGGTGAGGAGAACTATGGCCACACCTTC.

The gene calls are TRBV12-3 or TRBV12-4 and TRBJ1-4; D unresolved. The CDR3 is 14 residues long. V was cut by 2 bases and J by 4 bases, with 8 bases left in between. CDR3: CASSLTVFNEKLFF. CDR3 sequence (DNA): TGTGCCAGCAGTTTAACCGTCTTTAATGAAAAACTGTTTTTT.

The rearrangement joins TRBV27 to TRBJ2-3; no clear D gene. In germline, CDR1 is MNHEY, CDR2 SMNVEV (reference sequence). The CDR3 covers 15 residues. The ends were cut back, 4 bases at V and 6 bases at J, with 17 bases in the middle. The CDR3 loop reads CASSSSLGSADTQYF. The CDR3 DNA follows: TGTGCCAGCAGTTCAAGTCTAGGGTCAGCGGATACGCAGTATTTT.

A note on this clonotype: A read error may produce the germline difference seen at one junction end. The V call is TRBV27, the J call TRBJ2-5; D call uncertain. The CDR3 has 11 amino acids. CDR1 MNHEY and CDR2 SMNVEV come from the germline V gene (reference sequence). CDR3 loop: CASSVIVTQCF. The DNA of the CDR3 is TGTGCCAGCAGCGTTATAGTGACCCAGTGCTTC.

The chain recombines TRBV19 with TRBJ1-1, with D maybe TRBD1 (5 bases). Trimming took 0 bases from V and 6 from J, leaving 11 bases between them. CDR3 length: 14 residues. Looked up from germline, CDR1 is LNHDA and CDR2 is SQIVND (reference sequence). CDR3 sequence reads: CASSIDRGGAEAFF. The CDR3 DNA reads as TGTGCCAGTAGTATAGATCGAGGAGGGGCTGAAGCTTTCTTT.

V is TRBV7-9 and J is TRBJ1-2, with D uncertain. Trimming removed 4 bases from V and 3 bases from J, with 18 bases in between. This CDR3 comprises 16 residues. CDR1 and CDR2 (germline): SEHNR, FQNEAQ (reference sequence). Written as DNA, the CDR3 is TGTGCCAGCAGCTCCCTTGGGAGCCTTCTACACTATGGCTACACCTTC. Its translation: CASSSLGSLLHYGYTF.

CDR3 nucleotide sequence: TGTGCCAGCAGCGCGGACAGGGCAAATTCACCCCTCCACTTT. It codes for CASSADRANSPLHF. The chain combines TRBV5-4 with TRBJ1-6; TRBD1 matches at 8 bases. From germline, CDR1 is SGHNT and CDR2 YYREEE (reference sequence). The trim removed 4 bases at V and 7 bases at J, leaving 4 bases unmatched. This CDR3 spans 14 amino acids. Using reference TRBV5-4 and TRBJ1-6 for the parts outside the CDR3, the full variable domain is ETGVTQSPTHLIKTRGQQVTLRCSSQSGHNTVSWYQQALGQGPQFIFQYYREEENGRGNFPPRFSGLQFPNYSSELNVNALELDDSALYLCASSADRANSPLHFGNGTRLTVT.

This clonotype was detected ten times or more. The genes are TRBV5-5 and TRBJ1-5; D is possibly TRBD1 (5 bases). Trimming removed 4 bases from V and 5 bases from J, with 22 bases in between. The CDR3 extends over 17 amino acids. Germline V gives CDR1 SGHKS, CDR2 YYEKEE (reference sequence). In DNA, the CDR3 is TGTGCCAGCAGCCGGACACATTTAGGGAAAGGGGATCAGCCCCAGCATTTT. As protein: CASSRTHLGKGDQPQHF.

The CDR3 loop is CASSQPRDSGNGAGELFF. DNA of the CDR3: TGTGCCAGCAGCCAACCTAGAGACAGCGGGAACGGTGCCGGGGAGCTGTTTTTT. The rearrangement joins TRBV7-6 to TRBJ2-2; 7 bases match TRBD2. The CDR3 has 18 residues. Germline CDR1 SGHVS, CDR2 FNYEAQ. J was trimmed by 6 bases and V by 5 bases; bases with no gene match: 18.

J is TRBJ2-7 and V is TRBV27; no reliable D call. V was shortened by 3 bases and J by 3 bases, with 6 bases between the two germline ends. CDR3 length equals 12 residues. Germline V gene lookup returns CDR1 MNHEY and CDR2 SMNVEV (reference sequence). The CDR3 nucleotides read TGTGCCAGCAGTTTCATCGACTACGAGCAGTACTTC. Translation gives CASSFIDYEQYF.

Regarding this clonotype: Compared with germline, one end of the junction differs, possibly owing to a read error. This chain joins TRBV12-3 or TRBV12-4 and TRBJ2-7; TRBD2 agrees at 7 bases. The J call may not be correct, given that the DNA end is closer to TRBJ2-1. This CDR3 has 15 amino acids. CDR3 DNA sequence: TGTGCCAGCGGTTTTAGACTAGCTTACTACAATGAGCAGTTCTTC. Amino acids: CASGFRLAYYNEQFF.

V is TRBV7-8 and J is TRBJ2-2; 8 bases line up with TRBD2. V shed 0 bases and J 5 bases; nucleotides not matched to a gene: 11. The CDR3 contains 18 residues. The germline CDR1 and CDR2 sequences are SGHVS and FQNEAQ. The CDR3 DNA follows: TGTGCCAGCAGCTTAGCTGGACTAGCCTTGAGAGGTACCGGGGAGCTGTTTTTT. Protein sequence: CASSLAGLALRGTGELFF.

CDR3 protein: CATSDPQGRDTQYF. The DNA for the CDR3 is TGTGCCACCAGTGATCCGCAGGGGAGAGATACGCAGTATTTT. This chain joins TRBV24-1 and TRBJ2-3; TRBD1 might be the D (6 bases). The CDR3 length is 14 residues. V dropped 3 bases and J dropped 5 bases, with 11 bases sitting between them. CDR1 is KGHDR, CDR2 SFDVKD, per germline.

This clonotype showed up many times. The rearrangement uses TRBV13 and TRBJ2-7, with D hard to call. The germline V and J ends were trimmed by 5 bases and 6 bases, with 8 bases remaining between them. The CDR3 contains 11 residues. Germline V gene sequence: CDR1 PRHDT, CDR2 FYEKMQ (reference sequence). CDR3 sequence reads: CASSLSREQYF. The CDR3 nucleotides read TGTGCCAGCAGCCTTAGCCGCGAGCAGTACTTC.

In its sample, this clonotype was seen a few times. The CDR3 here is CSASQIGTQVNTEAFF. The CDR3 DNA reads TGCAGTGCTAGCCAGATCGGGACACAGGTGAACACTGAAGCTTTCTTT. The rearrangement uses TRBV20-1 and TRBJ1-1; D perhaps matches TRBD1 (6 bases). V was cut by 3 bases and J by 0 bases, with 17 bases left in between. Germline values: CDR1 DFQATT, CDR2 SNEGSKA (reference sequence). The CDR3 runs 16 residues.

The CDR3 sequence: CASSPFGGAGEQYF. CDR3 bases: TGTGCCAGCAGCCCTTTTGGGGGGGCGGGCGAGCAGTACTTC. This chain joins TRBV3-1 and TRBJ2-1; D might be TRBD2 (7 bases). The J call is in doubt because the DNA end fits TRBJ2-7 better. The CDR3 loop spans 14 amino acids. CDR1 is LGHDT, CDR2 YNNKEL, per germline (reference sequence).

This clonotype was seen a handful of times. The chain couples TRBV11-2 to TRBJ2-1; 12 positions match TRBD1. The germline V gene encodes CDR1 SGHAT and CDR2 FQNNGV. V gave up 3 bases and J gave up 10 bases; unmatched junction bases: 1. The CDR3 length is 13 residues. The CDR3 loop is CASSFGTGGEQFF. The CDR3 region has the DNA TGTGCCAGCAGCTTCGGGACAGGGGGCGAGCAGTTCTTC.

In this sample, this clonotype turned up a few times. The J gene is TRBJ2-2, the V gene TRBV3-1; D is unresolved. The CDR3 extends over 14 amino acids. Trimming took off 1 base at V and 4 bases at J, with 7 bases between the two ends. Germline CDR1 and CDR2: LGHDT and YNNKEL (reference sequence). This CDR3 is CASSQGAATGELFF. The CDR3 DNA sequence: TGTGCCAGCAGCCAAGGGGCCGCCACCGGGGAGCTGTTTTTT.

V is TRBV24-1 and J is TRBJ2-5; D could derive from TRBD1 or TRBD2 (5 bases each). Trimming left V 8 bases short and J 5 bases short, with 26 bases between. Germline values: CDR1 KGHDR, CDR2 SFDVKD. The CDR3 is made up of 17 amino acids. CDR3 DNA sequence: TGTGCCACCACCGACCCTCCGCCCCAGGGAGAAAGGGAGACCCAGTACTTC. It encodes CATTDPPPQGERETQYF.

This clonotype was found a few times. The J gene is TRBJ2-2, the V gene TRBV20-1; D perhaps matches TRBD1 (5 bases). Germline-derived CDR1 and CDR2 are DFQATT and SNEGSKA (reference sequence). The CDR3 covers 14 residues. Trimming removed 0 bases from V and 2 bases from J, with 7 bases in between. The CDR3 nucleotides are TGCAGTGCTAGAGATGGGGCCAACACCGGGGAGCTGTTTTTT. Amino acid sequence: CSARDGANTGELFF.

This clonotype was detected once. The chain uses TRBV20-1 and TRBJ2-3; 7 bases line up with TRBD2. CDR3 length equals 12 residues. The germline V gene encodes CDR1 DFQATT and CDR2 SNEGSKA (reference sequence). With 6 bases clipped from V and 6 bases from J, the junction kept 6 bases outside the gene matches. The CDR3 region is CSASRGGDTQYF. In DNA, the CDR3 is TGCAGTGCCTCTCGCGGGGGTGATACGCAGTATTTT.

This clonotype was found a few times. The chain joins TRBV7-3 to TRBJ1-1, with D tentatively TRBD1 (6 bases). Deletions cut 5 bases from V and 1 base from J, with 17 bases between. The CDR3 runs 16 residues. Germline assignment: CDR1 SGHTA and CDR2 FQGTGA. CDR3 loop: CASSLGSDSRNTEAFF. The CDR3 DNA sequence: TGTGCCAGCAGCCTGGGATCGGACAGCCGGAACACTGAAGCTTTCTTT.

The chain links TRBV27 to TRBJ2-4, with 7 bases aligning to TRBD1. Trimming removed 5 bases from V and 2 bases from J; junction bases left unmatched: 9. Germline lookup yields CDR1 MNHEY and CDR2 SMNVEV (reference sequence). CDR3 length: 16 residues. The CDR3 bases are TGTGCCAGCAGTCCGCGAGGGGGCTTGTCCAAAAACATTCAGTACTTC. Protein sequence: CASSPRGGLSKNIQYF.

The chain joins TRBV7-9 to TRBJ2-7, with D possibly matching TRBD2 (5 bases). The germline V gene encodes CDR1 SEHNR and CDR2 FQNEAQ (reference sequence). The CDR3 covers 14 residues. V lost 5 bases and J 2 bases, leaving 13 bases between the germline ends. The CDR3 DNA reads as TGTGCCAGCAGCCTCCAGGCGGGTACCTACGAGCAGTACTTC. Protein product: CASSLQAGTYEQYF.

V is TRBV24-1 and J is TRBJ2-7; 8 nucleotides agree with TRBD1. After removal of 4 bases from V and 0 bases from J, the junction contained 7 bases not matched to a gene. The CDR3 contains 16 residues. Per the germline V gene, CDR1 is KGHDR and CDR2 is SFDVKD. CDR3 bases: TGTGCCACCAGTGAACCGGGACAGGCGAGCTCCTACGAGCAGTACTTC. Translated: CATSEPGQASSYEQYF.

The chain carries TRBV20-1 and TRBJ2-1; 7 bases fit TRBD2. V shed 1 base and J 10 bases; nucleotides not matched to a gene: 4. This CDR3 is 12 amino acids long. Germline V gives CDR1 DFQATT, CDR2 SNEGSKA (reference sequence). The CDR3 DNA is TGCAGTGCTAGAGGGGGGGGGATGGAGCAGTTCTTC. Its translation is CSARGGGMEQFF.

This clonotype turned up a few times. The rearrangement links TRBV14 to TRBJ1-1; D not certain. Trimming took off 1 base at V and 0 bases at J, with 9 bases between the two ends. CDR1 is SGHDN and CDR2 is FVKESK in the germline V gene. CDR3 length equals 15 residues. For the CDR3, the DNA is TGTGCCAGCAGCCAAGGCGGCTCTTTGAACACTGAAGCTTTCTTT. This codes for CASSQGGSLNTEAFF.